This T cell receptor beta chain was captured by sequencing in a study of long-term antiretroviral therapy in people with HIV. Study-level findings and limits: Clones that expanded before ART (that is, prior to treatment) dominated the repertoire at all time points.

A v3.0 immunoSEQ assay was performed at survey level. The method was immunoSEQ multiplex PCR; TCRdb's version includes in-frame clones alone and lacks a portion of them. The table includes approximately 22,000 clones, about 79% detected once. Comments on this clone: As yet, its antigen is unknown.

The sequencing here drew on unsorted PBMCs, taken 0.1 years before starting antiretroviral therapy. The sequence derives from a man younger than 35 with HIV.

In DNA, the CDR3 is TGCGCCAGCAGCTTGGGGGACAGGCTAGACTCCTACGAGCAGTACTTC. Protein product: CASSLGDRLDSYEQYF. This chain joins TRBV5-1 and TRBJ2-7; 8 nucleotides align to TRBD1. The germline V gene has CDR1 SGHRS and CDR2 YFSETQ. J gave up 0 bases and V 0 bases, and 5 bases lay outside the gene matches. This CDR3 has 16 amino acids.